This T cell receptor beta chain was captured by sequencing in a study of regulatory T cells in long-lasting Graves disease. For the study at large: To qualify as persistent, Graves' disease required over 5 years of antithyroid drugs with positive TSH receptor antibodies. Study results and caveats: Whereas 966 public clonotypes were shared by new patients, persistent patients shared more, at a few thousand. The study found TRBV28, TRBJ1-2 and TRBJ2-5 favored in persistent disease.

The TCR beta library used iRepertoire HTBI primers with Arm-PCR amplification of CDR3. MiXCR was run by TCRdb on the multiplex PCR reads, yielding one entry per CDR3 protein. The data contain about 460,000 distinct CDR3 sequences, under 25% of them singletons. The CDR3 spans 13 residues. V lost 6 bases, J lost 4 bases, and 13 bases lay in between. CDR1 is MDHEN, CDR2 SYDVKM, per germline. This clonotype was counted many times. Its specificity is unknown. The time point was: persistent/refractory GD, antithyroid drugs over 5 years with positive TRAb. From RNA extracted from PBMCs, the TCR library was made. It was by American Thyroid Association guidelines that Graves' disease was diagnosed.

This specimen consisted of peripheral blood mononuclear cells (PBMCs), obtained when the disease was refractory, from a patient treated with antithyroid drugs. This chain connects TRBV28 to TRBJ2-7; D gene ambiguous. The TCR comes from a female donor with Graves disease. The CDR3, as DNA: TGTGCCAGCAGCTTAGGTCTCGAATACGAGCAGTACTTC. Residues: CASSLGLEYEQYF. Looking up the rest from reference TRBV28 and TRBJ2-7 gives the full variable domain: DVKVTQSSRYLVKRTGEKVFLECVQDMDHENMFWYRQDPGLGLRLIYFSYDVKMKEKGDIPEGYSVSREKKERFSLILESASTNQTSMYLCASSLGLEYEQYFGPGTRLTVT.